A single sample gave rise to the 3 T cell receptor beta chains below, sequenced in a study of brain metastases from non-small cell lung cancer. The method was immunoSEQ multiplex PCR; TCRdb's version includes in-frame clones alone and lacks a portion of them. The data show some 2,000 clones, with 70% to 90% seen just once and 4.5% to 5.5% held by the top ten. Input material: primary lung tumor tissue. The source is a donor older than 35 with non-small cell lung cancer.

Regarding this clone: At one of its ends the junction is not consistent with the germline gene, which may arise from a read error. The same CDR3 also results from other DNA sequences found in this sample. This sequence joins TRBV6-5 and TRBJ1-1; D unclear. Germline assignment: CDR1 MNHEY and CDR2 SVGAGI. The CDR3 has 14 amino acids. This CDR3 is CASSYEVPGTEAFF. The CDR3 nucleotides read TGTGCTAGCAGTTACGAGGTTCCAGGCACTGAAGCTTTCTTT.

The chain joins TRBV18 to TRBJ1-3; weak D call: TRBD1 (6 bases). The CDR3 length is 16 residues. V dropped 3 bases and J dropped 0 bases, with 12 bases sitting between them. In germline, CDR1 is KGHSH, CDR2 LQKENI. CDR3 in DNA: TGTGCCAGCTCACCCAAACAGGGAAACTCTGGAAACACCATATATTTT. This gives the protein CASSPKQGNSGNTIYF.

This sequence joins TRBV19 and TRBJ2-2, with a weak D call TRBD1 (5 bases). V was trimmed by 7 bases and J by 0 bases, leaving 18 bases between them. Per the germline V gene, CDR1 is LNHDA and CDR2 is SQIVND (reference sequence). The CDR3 has 17 amino acids. The CDR3 loop is CASNGALGISNTGELFF. CDR3 coding DNA: TGTGCCAGTAATGGGGCGCTAGGGATCTCGAACACCGGGGAGCTGTTTTTT. The full variable domain, its missing parts supplied by reference TRBV19 and TRBJ2-2, is DGGITQSPKYLFRKEGQNVTLSCEQNLNHDAMYWYRQDPGQGLRLIYYSQIVNDFQKGDIAEGYSVSREKKESFPLTVTSAQKNPTAFYLCASNGALGISNTGELFFGEGSRLTVL.